This T cell receptor beta chain was sequenced in a study of T cell responses to AZD1222 COVID-19 vaccine. Study-wide context: The analysis combined second doses at about 4 or about 12 weeks.

The CDR3 covers 15 residues. V lost 5 bases and J lost 4, with 17 bases in between. Per germline, CDR1 SGHVS and CDR2 FQNEAQ. The repertoire was sequenced with immunoSEQ multiplex PCR; TCRdb's copy has only in-frame clones and lacks some. The table records about 67,000 clones, around 84% of them present only once. This rearrangement joins TRBV7-8 to TRBJ1-2, with D possibly TRBD1 on 6 matching bases. This TCR derives from an adult in good health. The sample consisted of peripheral blood, taken on day 0 of AZD1222 vaccination. The CDR3 spells CASSVGYRVGYGYTF. Written as DNA, the CDR3 is TGTGCCAGCAGCGTAGGATACAGGGTCGGCTATGGCTACACCTTC.